This is a list of T cell receptor beta chains from one sample in a study of blood T cell repertoires in COVID-19. TCRdb's table, derived via immunoSEQ multiplex PCR, lists solely in-frame clones and lacks some. The sample consists of about 46,000 clones, 70% to 90% of them appearing once. Sequenced: peripheral blood. These receptors all stem from a human donor in a cohort sampled during active COVID-19. The donor label of this sample is uncertain. Each CDR3 is given with its conserved first and last residue. The D gene is left open where the match is weak. Some rows have no size entry. The others give once, few or many, or a class for an expanded clone.

NA,TRBD1,TRBV11-2,TRBJ1-2,TGTGCCAGCAGCTTTTTAACAGGGGACTATGGCTACACCTTC,CASSFLTGDYGYTF
NA,NA,TRBV5-5,TRBJ1-2,TGTGCCAGCAGCTTGTCGGGGGGCTATGGCTACACCTTC,CASSLSGGYGYTF
NA,NA,TRBV11-2,TRBJ1-1,TGTGCCAGCAGCTTAGGACAGAACATGAACACTGAAGCTTTCTTT,CASSLGQNMNTEAFF
NA,NA,TRBV9,TRBJ1-1,TGTGCCAGCAGCGTAGGCCTTGGGTCCAGAGCGGAAGCTTTCTTT,CASSVGLGSRAEAFF
NA,NA,TRBV2,TRBJ1-6,TGTGCCAGCAGAACAGGGAATAATTCACCCCTCCACTTT,CASRTGNNSPLHF
NA,TRBD2,TRBV2,TRBJ2-1,TGTGCCAGCAGTGATGTAGCGGGGGGCCAGGACAATGAGCAGTTCTTC,CASSDVAGGQDNEQFF
NA,NA,TRBV7-3,TRBJ1-5,TGTGCCAGCAGCCCTGGGAGGTATCAGCCCCAGCATTTT,CASSPGRYQPQHF
once,NA,TRBV5-1,TRBJ2-3,TGCGCCAGCAGCTTGTCGGGGTACAGCACAGATACGCAGTATTTT,CASSLSGYSTDTQYF
NA,TRBD2,TRBV6-1,TRBJ2-5,TGTGCCAGCAGTGTACTAGCGGGGGAGCGAAAAGAGACCCAGTACTTC,CASSVLAGERKETQYF
NA,NA,TRBV14,TRBJ2-1,TGTGCCAGCAGCCCCAAGATCGCAGGGCTCCTCTACAATGAGCAGTTCTTC,CASSPKIAGLLYNEQFF
few,NA,TRBV2,TRBJ1-2,TGTGCCAACCTCCCTCCGCCGACTCCGGGAAGAATCCCCTATGGCTACACCTTC,CANLPPPTPGRIPYGYTF
NA,NA,TRBV23-1,TRBJ2-2,TGCGCCATCCCTTTCTCGGGGTACGCCGGGGAGCTGTTTTTT,CAIPFSGYAGELFF
NA,TRBD1,TRBV15,TRBJ2-5,TGTGCCACCAGCAGTACAGGGGGCGGTGAGACCCAGTACTTC,CATSSTGGGETQYF
NA,TRBD1,TRBV5-1,TRBJ2-7,TGCGCCAGCAGCCCGGGACAGGCCTCCTACGAGCAGTACTTC,CASSPGQASYEQYF
NA,NA,TRBV15,TRBJ1-2,TGTGCCACCAGCAGAGATCCTCGGGATAACTATGGCTACACCTTC,CATSRDPRDNYGYTF
NA,TRBD1,TRBV13,TRBJ2-3,TGTGCCAGCAACCCAAACAGGGGAGGCACAGATACGCAGTATTTT,CASNPNRGGTDTQYF
NA,NA,TRBV2,TRBJ2-5,TGTGCCAGCAGCCTACAGGGAGAGACCCAGTACTTC,CASSLQGETQYF
NA,NA,TRBV11-2,TRBJ1-6,TGTGCCAGCAGAGTCGGGGGCTCCTATAATTCACCCCTCCACTTT,CASRVGGSYNSPLHF
NA,TRBD2,TRBV10-3,TRBJ2-7,TGTGCCATCACCGAGGGGGAGACTAGCGGGGGAACCTACGAGCAGTACTTC,CAITEGETSGGTYEQYF
NA,TRBD1,TRBV11-3,TRBJ2-2,TGTGCCAGCAGCGGACAGGGTTATGCCGGCACCGGGGAGCTGTTTTTT,CASSGQGYAGTGELFF
NA,TRBD1,TRBV18,TRBJ2-7,TGTGCCAGCTCACCACCGACACTTCTACAGGGGGGATTGGTGGAGCAGTACTTC,CASSPPTLLQGGLVEQYF
few,TRBD1,TRBV7-6,TRBJ1-3,TGTGCCAGCAGCCCAGCGGACAGGGCGTCTGGAAACACCATATATTTT,CASSPADRASGNTIYF
NA,TRBD2,TRBV6-5,TRBJ2-7,TGTGCCGGGGGGGGACTCGCGGCGCACGAGCAGTACTTC,CAGGGLAAHEQYF
NA,TRBD2,TRBV2,TRBJ2-1,TGTGCCAGCAGCGCTAGCGGGGGGGTCAACAATGAGCAGTTCTTC,CASSASGGVNNEQFF
NA,TRBD1,TRBV9,TRBJ2-4,TGTGCCAGCAGCCCACAGGGGGGTTGGGGCAAAAACATTCAGTACTTC,CASSPQGGWGKNIQYF
NA,TRBD2,TRBV19,TRBJ2-5,TGTGCCAGTAGTATTGGGACTAGTCCAGAGACCCAGTACTTC,CASSIGTSPETQYF
NA,NA,TRBV7-8,TRBJ1-4,TGTGCCAGCAGCTTGACCCCCTCTAGGGGAGGTCCTACTAATGAAAAACTGTTTTTT,CASSLTPSRGGPTNEKLFF
NA,NA,TRBV13,TRBJ2-5,TGTGCCAGCAGCTCCAGACTAGAAAGGCAGACCCAGTACTTC,CASSSRLERQTQYF
NA,NA,TRBV21-1,TRBJ2-7,TGTGCCAGCAGCAAAGTTATACAGGGGGCGGTGACCTACGAGCAGTACTTC,CASSKVIQGAVTYEQYF
NA,NA,TRBV4-1,TRBJ1-4,TGCGCCAGCAGCCAACCGGACAGTAATGAAAAACTGTTTTTT,CASSQPDSNEKLFF
NA,NA,TRBV5-1,TRBJ2-1,TGCGCCAGCAGCTTGGAGGGGGCGGGAAACAATGAGCAGTTCTTC,CASSLEGAGNNEQFF
NA,NA,TRBV5-6,TRBJ1-2,TGTGCCAGCAGCACGCACAGGGACGGCTACACCTTC,CASSTHRDGYTF
few,NA,TRBV11-2,TRBJ2-1,TGTGCCAGCAGCTTTGGCGGGGTGGGATACAATGAGCAGTTCTTC,CASSFGGVGYNEQFF
once,TRBD1,TRBV11-3,TRBJ1-2,TGTGCCAGCAGCACCAGGACAGGGGGCGTCATTGGCACCACCTTC,CASSTRTGGVIGTTF
NA,TRBD2,TRBV3-1/TRBV3-2,TRBJ2-7,TGTGCCAGCAGCCAAGCGACTAGCGGATCCTACGAGCAGTACTTC,CASSQATSGSYEQYF
NA,NA,TRBV7-7,TRBJ2-3,TGTGCTAGCAGCTTACTAGGACTCACAGATACGCAGTATTTT,CASSLLGLTDTQYF
NA,NA,TRBV14,TRBJ2-1,TGTGCCAGCAGCCAAGTTCCAACCCCACAACAGTTCTTC,CASSQVPTPQQFF
NA,TRBD2,TRBV5-4,TRBJ2-1,TGTGCCAGCACGAGATCGGGGGGGGGAGAGAATGAGCAGTTCTTC,CASTRSGGGENEQFF
once,NA,TRBV7-2,TRBJ1-2,TGTGCCAGCAGCCTGCCGGGACAAGGACACCACTGCTTC,CASSLPGQGHHCF
NA,NA,TRBV12-3/TRBV12-4,TRBJ2-1,TGTGCCAGCAGTTTAAATCAGGGCAATGAGCAGTTCTTC,CASSLNQGNEQFF
NA,NA,TRBV6-5,TRBJ2-7,TGTGCCAGCAGGCTTAGCTTCGTAAGCTCCTACGAGCAGTACTTC,CASRLSFVSSYEQYF
few,TRBD1,TRBV19,TRBJ2-1,TGTGCCAGTAGTAAAATACCCGGGACAGCCGCCTACAATGAGCAGTTCTTC,CASSKIPGTAAYNEQFF
once,TRBD1,TRBV9,TRBJ2-3,TGTGCCAGCAGCGTAGGAGGGGGACAGGGATTCGCAGATACGCAGTATTTT,CASSVGGGQGFADTQYF
NA,TRBD1,TRBV5-5,TRBJ2-5,TGTGCCAGCAGCCTCGGAGCGACAGGGTCTAGGGAGACCCAGTACTTC,CASSLGATGSRETQYF
NA,TRBD1,TRBV4-1,TRBJ2-1,TGCGCCAGCAGCCAACCTTTAAGGACAGGGAACAATGAGCAGTTCTTC,CASSQPLRTGNNEQFF
NA,TRBD1,TRBV9,TRBJ1-4,TGTGCCAGCAGCGTTAGCCAGGGGGGTGAAAAACTGTTTTTT,CASSVSQGGEKLFF
once,NA,TRBV7-9,TRBJ2-3,TGTGCCAGCAGCCTACTAGGAAATACGCAGTATTTT,CASSLLGNTQYF
NA,TRBD1,TRBV7-3,TRBJ2-2,TGTGCCAGCAGCGAGGGGGCGCGAGGGGAGCTGTTTTTT,CASSEGARGELFF
NA,NA,TRBV18,TRBJ1-2,TGTGCCAGCTCAGCAAGCCGGGACAATGGCTACACCTTC,CASSASRDNGYTF
NA,NA,TRBV29-1,TRBJ1-1,TGCAGCGCTCCTCGCGACAGTGAAGCTTTCTTT,CSAPRDSEAFF
NA,TRBD2,TRBV6-5,TRBJ2-5,TGTGCCAGCAAAATAGCGGGGGGGCTACCAGAGACCCAGTACTTC,CASKIAGGLPETQYF
NA,TRBD2,TRBV5-8,TRBJ2-2,TGTGCCAGCAGCCCGGGACTAGCGGGGGGCAACACCGGGGAGCTGTTTTTT,CASSPGLAGGNTGELFF
NA,NA,TRBV4-2,TRBJ1-1,TGTGCCAGCAGCCGGCGGATGAACACTGAAGCTTTCTTT,CASSRRMNTEAFF